These 7 T cell receptor beta chains were sequenced from one sample in a study of cytomegalovirus exposure and HLA in healthy donors. The protocol was immunoSEQ multiplex PCR, while the TCRdb copy is restricted to in-frame clones and leaves out a portion. The data hold 260,000 or so clones, with 88% observed a single time. Input material: PBMCs. These receptors all come from a woman aged 18-35 years in good health and CMV-seronegative.

The chain carries TRBV29-1 and TRBJ2-2; D unclear. Germline lookup yields CDR1 SQVTM and CDR2 ANQGSEA. CDR3 length: 12 residues. V lost 7 bases, J lost 8 bases, and 14 bases lay in between. CDR3 nucleotide sequence: TGCAGCGGAGCGAGGATCGCGGGGGAGCTGTTTTTT. This codes for CSGARIAGELFF.

The V call is TRBV2, the J call TRBJ2-1, with 11 bases aligning to TRBD2. With 7 bases clipped from V and 6 bases from J, the junction kept 8 bases outside the gene matches. The germline gives CDR1 SNHLY, CDR2 FYNNEI. The CDR3 length is 15 residues. The DNA of the CDR3 is TGTGCCAGCATCGTAACGGGACTAGCGGTCAATGAGCAGTTCTTC. Its protein is CASIVTGLAVNEQFF.

The chain combines TRBV6-1 with TRBJ2-5; D unresolved. Germline CDR1 is MNHNS and CDR2 is SASEGT. The CDR3 totals 13 residues. Trimming removed 1 base from V and 4 bases from J, with 7 bases in between. As DNA, the CDR3 is TGTGCCAGCAGTGAAGGAATGGCAGAGACCCAGTACTTC. Translation gives CASSEGMAETQYF.

V is TRBV6-1 and J is TRBJ1-2, with 7 bases aligning to TRBD1. Germline trimming cut 4 bases from V and 0 bases from J; bases unmatched to any gene: 14. In germline, CDR1 is MNHNS, CDR2 SASEGT. This CDR3 has 18 residues. The CDR3 protein is CASSVHVLRTGPNYGYTF. For the CDR3, the DNA is TGTGCCAGCAGTGTACACGTTCTTCGGACAGGCCCTAACTATGGCTACACCTTC.

J is TRBJ2-1 and V is TRBV15; 9 bases match TRBD1. From germline, CDR1 is LNHNV and CDR2 YYDKDF (reference sequence). There are 14 residues in the CDR3. V was clipped by 8 bases and J by 5 bases; unmatched bases: 7. The CDR3 loop is CATSADRGNNEQFF. The CDR3 DNA reads TGTGCCACCTCCGCGGACAGGGGAAACAATGAGCAGTTCTTC.

The CDR3 bases are TGTGCCAGCACTGCCCTAGCGGGAGGCACAGATACGCAGTATTTT. It codes for CASTALAGGTDTQYF. V gene TRBV2 combines with J gene TRBJ2-3; 10 nucleotides line up with TRBD2. With V trimmed by 7 bases and J by 1 base, 5 bases remained unmatched. The CDR3 extends over 15 amino acids. Germline CDR1 reads SNHLY; CDR2 reads FYNNEI. The variable domain in full, completed from reference TRBV2 and TRBJ2-3, reads EPEVTQTPSHQVTQMGQEVILRCVPISNHLYFYWYRQILGQKVEFLVSFYNNEISEKSEIFDDQFSVERPDGSNFTLKIRSTKLEDSAMYFCASTALAGGTDTQYFGPGTRLTVL.

This clone was picked up one time. The chain uses TRBV5-1 and TRBJ2-7; 8 bases align to TRBD2. The CDR3 sequence is 16 residues long. Germline CDR1 and CDR2: SGHRS and YFSETQ. The V and J ends lost 3 bases and 3 bases, in that order; junction bases with no gene match: 11. Here the CDR3 reads CASSYIAGGAIYEQYF. The CDR3 DNA sequence: TGCGCCAGCAGCTACATCGCCGGGGGGGCTATCTACGAGCAGTACTTC.